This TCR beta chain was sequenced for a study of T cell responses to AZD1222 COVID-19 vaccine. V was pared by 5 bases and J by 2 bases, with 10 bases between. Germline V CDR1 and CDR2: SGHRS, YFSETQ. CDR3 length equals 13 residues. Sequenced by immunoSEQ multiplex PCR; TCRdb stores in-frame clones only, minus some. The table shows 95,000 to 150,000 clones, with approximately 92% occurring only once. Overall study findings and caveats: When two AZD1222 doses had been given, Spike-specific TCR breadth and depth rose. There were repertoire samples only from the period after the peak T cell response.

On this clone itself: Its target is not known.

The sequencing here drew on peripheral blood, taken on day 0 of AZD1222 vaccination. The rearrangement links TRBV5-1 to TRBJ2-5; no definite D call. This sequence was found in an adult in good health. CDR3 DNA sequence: TGCGCCAGCAGGACTGGGTCGCAAGAGACCCAGTACTTC. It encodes CASRTGSQETQYF.